This TCR beta chain was recorded in a study of T cell responses to AZD1222 COVID-19 vaccine. Some clones are missing from TCRdb's copy, which holds only in-frame ones; the method was immunoSEQ multiplex PCR. The repertoire consists of tens of thousands of clones, with around 83% occurring once and the leading ten covering roughly 19%. This CDR3 is built from 19 residues. J was trimmed by 2 bases and V by 3 bases; bases with no gene match: 9. From germline, CDR1 is SGHDN and CDR2 FVKESK. The chain is built from TRBV14 and TRBJ2-6, with 11 bases that match TRBD1. The receptor was isolated from an adult in good health. The material was peripheral blood, obtained on day 0 of MenACWY control vaccination. The CDR3 sequence: CASSHPLSDRGPGANVLTF. CDR3 coding DNA: TGTGCCAGCAGCCACCCTTTATCGGACAGGGGGCCTGGGGCCAACGTCCTGACTTTC.